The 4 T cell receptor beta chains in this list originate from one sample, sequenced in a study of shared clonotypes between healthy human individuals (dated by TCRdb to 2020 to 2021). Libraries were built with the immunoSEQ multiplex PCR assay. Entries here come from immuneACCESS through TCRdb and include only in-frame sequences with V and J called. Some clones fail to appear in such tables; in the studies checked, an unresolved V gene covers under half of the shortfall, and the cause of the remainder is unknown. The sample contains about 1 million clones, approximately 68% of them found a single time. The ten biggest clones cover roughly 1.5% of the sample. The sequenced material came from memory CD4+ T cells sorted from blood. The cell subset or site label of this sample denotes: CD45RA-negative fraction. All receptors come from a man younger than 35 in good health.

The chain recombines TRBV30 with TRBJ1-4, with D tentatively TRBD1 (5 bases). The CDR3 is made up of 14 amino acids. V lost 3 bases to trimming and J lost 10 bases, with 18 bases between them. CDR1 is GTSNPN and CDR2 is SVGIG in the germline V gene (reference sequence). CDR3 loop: CAWRPGSPRSKLFF. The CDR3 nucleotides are TGTGCCTGGAGGCCAGGGTCCCCTCGTTCAAAACTGTTTTTT. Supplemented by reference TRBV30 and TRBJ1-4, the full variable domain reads SQTIHQWPATLVQPVGSPLSLECTVEGTSNPNLYWYRQAAGRGLQLLFYSVGIGQISSEVPQNLSASRPQDRQFILSSKKLLLSDSGFYLCAWRPGSPRSKLFFGSGTQLSVL.

In nucleotides, the CDR3 is TGCGCCAGCAGCGACGGACTAGCCGACTCTAAGAGGTACTTC. Translating it yields CASSDGLADSKRYF. The chain combines TRBV5-1 with TRBJ2-7, with 8 positions matching TRBD2. J lost 12 bases, V lost 4 bases, and 15 bases had no gene match. The germline CDR1 and CDR2 sequences are SGHRS and YFSETQ. This CDR3 contains 14 residues.

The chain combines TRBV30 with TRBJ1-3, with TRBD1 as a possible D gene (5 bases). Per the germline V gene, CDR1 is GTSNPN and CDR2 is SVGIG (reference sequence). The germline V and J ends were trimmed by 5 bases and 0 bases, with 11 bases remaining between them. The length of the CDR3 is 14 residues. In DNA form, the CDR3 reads TGTGCCTGGGATCAGGGCTCCTCTGGAAACACCATATATTTT. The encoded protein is CAWDQGSSGNTIYF.

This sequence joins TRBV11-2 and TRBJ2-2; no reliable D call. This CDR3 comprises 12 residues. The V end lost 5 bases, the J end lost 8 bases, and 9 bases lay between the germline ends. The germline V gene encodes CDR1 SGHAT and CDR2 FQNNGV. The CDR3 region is CASSTLGGELFF. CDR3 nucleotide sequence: TGTGCCAGCAGCACCCTTGGGGGGGAGCTGTTTTTT.